The 21 T cell receptor beta chains presented below share a single source sample, sequenced in a study of shared clonotypes between healthy human individuals. TCRdb's table, derived via immunoSEQ multiplex PCR, lists solely in-frame clones and lacks some. Of under 1,100,000 clones listed, roughly 70% are singletons. The specimen was memory CD4+ T cells sorted from blood. Subset indicated: CD45RA-negative fraction. The source of these receptors is a man between 18 and 35 years old in good health.

The gene calls are TRBV27 and TRBJ2-3, with 9 bases matching TRBD1. V was pared by 5 bases and J by 4 bases, with 4 bases of the junction left unmatched. CDR3 length: 14 amino acids. From germline, CDR1 is MNHEY and CDR2 SMNVEV (reference sequence). The CDR3: CASSGQGKADTQYF. The DNA for the CDR3 is TGTGCCAGCAGTGGACAGGGGAAGGCAGATACGCAGTATTTT.

This rearrangement joins TRBV5-1 to TRBJ1-4, with D tentatively TRBD1 (6 bases). Trimming pared 5 bases from V and 0 bases from J, leaving 14 bases between. The CDR3 covers 16 residues. Germline CDR1 is SGHRS and CDR2 is YFSETQ. The CDR3 region is CASRPDRYSTNEKLFF. For the CDR3, the DNA is TGCGCCAGCAGACCGGACAGATACTCAACTAATGAAAAACTGTTTTTT.

This sequence joins TRBV6-5 and TRBJ2-3; 8 bases agree with TRBD1. With V trimmed by 6 bases and J by 2 bases, 7 bases remained unmatched. The CDR3 runs 15 residues. CDR1 and CDR2 (germline): MNHEY, SVGAGI. CDR3 sequence (DNA): TGTGCCAGCAGGGCCGGGACAGGATACACAGATACGCAGTATTTT. Protein sequence: CASRAGTGYTDTQYF.

V is TRBV10-1 and J is TRBJ1-5; TRBD1 agrees at 9 bases. Germline CDR1 is WNHNN and CDR2 is SYGVQD (reference sequence). With V trimmed by 1 base and J by 5 bases, 6 bases remained unmatched. CDR3 length: 16 residues. This CDR3 is CASSEFGTGIDQPQHF. CDR3 bases: TGCGCCAGCAGTGAGTTCGGGACAGGGATCGATCAGCCCCAGCATTTT.

This rearrangement joins TRBV6-1 to TRBJ2-7, with D perhaps matching TRBD1 (6 bases). V lost 1 base, J lost 3 bases, and 16 bases lay in between. CDR3 length: 16 residues. From germline, CDR1 is MNHNS and CDR2 SASEGT. DNA for the CDR3: TGTGCCAGCAGTGAAGGTTCGGGTTCAGGGGTCTACGAGCAGTACTTC. Translating it yields CASSEGSGSGVYEQYF.

This clone was seen more than once but under ten times. This sequence joins TRBV29-1 and TRBJ1-1; TRBD1 agrees at 9 bases. V gave up 4 bases and J gave up 5 bases; unmatched junction bases: 5. This CDR3 region has 13 residues. CDR1 is SQVTM, CDR2 ANQGSEA, per germline. In DNA, the CDR3 is TGCAGCGTTGCTACAGGGGGCTGGACTGAAGCTTTCTTT. Translating gives CSVATGGWTEAFF.

The rearrangement links TRBV28 to TRBJ2-1; D gene ambiguous. CDR3 length equals 14 residues. V was cut by 4 bases and J by 1 base, with 8 bases left in between. CDR1 and CDR2 from the germline V gene are MDHEN and SYDVKM. CDR3 protein: CASSSLGSYNEQFF. The CDR3 DNA is TGTGCCAGCAGTTCCCTGGGATCCTACAATGAGCAGTTCTTC.

The chain employs TRBV7-9 and TRBJ1-5; D is ambiguous. Germline loops: CDR1 SEHNR, CDR2 FQNEAQ (reference sequence). V lost 5 bases and J 0 bases, leaving 14 bases between the germline ends. The CDR3 spans 16 residues. The CDR3: CASSTGRVDSNQPQHF. The CDR3 DNA reads as TGTGCCAGCAGCACCGGCAGAGTGGATAGCAATCAGCCCCAGCATTTT.

This clone was seen a handful of times. The chain links TRBV7-6 to TRBJ2-7, with TRBD2 matching 10 bases. Trimming cost V 2 bases and J 2 bases; bases outside gene matches: 9. Germline values: CDR1 SGHVS, CDR2 FNYEAQ. The CDR3 runs 17 residues. Here the CDR3 DNA reads TGTGCCAGCAGCTTATCCCCTAGCGGGAGTGGAGCCTACGAGCAGTACTTC. It is translated as CASSLSPSGSGAYEQYF.

This clone has more than one count but fewer than ten. The V call is TRBV7-6, the J call TRBJ1-5; 10 nucleotides agree with TRBD1. The J segment lost 2 bases and the V segment lost 3 bases, leaving 1 base of the junction unmatched. The germline V gene encodes CDR1 SGHVS and CDR2 FNYEAQ. The CDR3 length is 15 residues. The CDR3 DNA sequence: TGTGCCAGCAGCTTCGGGACAGGGGGCAATCAGCCCCAGCATTTT. Translation: CASSFGTGGNQPQHF.

The gene calls are TRBV6-1 and TRBJ2-7; 7 bases fit TRBD1. CDR3 length: 14 residues. J gave up 2 bases and V 7 bases, and 8 bases lay outside the gene matches. Germline V gives CDR1 MNHNS, CDR2 SASEGT. The CDR3: CASIERQGAYEQYF. For the CDR3, the DNA is TGTGCCAGCATAGAGCGGCAGGGGGCCTACGAGCAGTACTTC.

The V call is TRBV5-1, the J call TRBJ1-4; D is possibly TRBD1 (5 bases). V was pared by 7 bases and J by 0 bases, with 10 bases between. Germline loops: CDR1 SGHRS, CDR2 YFSETQ. The CDR3 is 14 residues long. The CDR3 is CASATTATNEKLFF. DNA for the CDR3: TGCGCCAGCGCGACGACAGCAACTAATGAAAAACTGTTTTTT. The full variable domain, with the rest looked up from reference TRBV5-1 and TRBJ1-4, is KAGVTQTPRYLIKTRGQQVTLSCSPISGHRSVSWYQQTPGQGLQFLFEYFSETQRNKGNFPGRFSGRQFSNSRSEMNVSTLELGDSALYLCASATTATNEKLFFGSGTQLSVL.

The genes are TRBV27 and TRBJ1-5; D unclear. The V gene's germline CDR1 is MNHEY and CDR2 SMNVEV (reference sequence). The CDR3 totals 12 residues. The V end was cut by 8 bases, the J end by 4 bases, with 9 bases between. CDR3 amino acids: CASGRYNQPQHF. In DNA, the CDR3 is TGTGCCAGCGGGCGTTATAATCAGCCCCAGCATTTT.

This clone was found a few times. This rearrangement joins TRBV11-1 to TRBJ2-7, with D tentatively TRBD1 or TRBD2 (6 bases each). CDR1 is SGHAT, CDR2 FQDESV, per germline (reference sequence). This CDR3 has 15 amino acids. V lost 3 bases to trimming and J lost 5 bases, with 17 bases between them. The CDR3 DNA reads TGTGCCAGCAGCTTGTTCGAGGGGGGTTTCGACGAGCAGTACTTC. This encodes CASSLFEGGFDEQYF.

The V gene is TRBV10-2, the J gene TRBJ2-6; tentatively, D is TRBD1 (5 bases). Germline lookup yields CDR1 WSHSY and CDR2 SAAADI. The length of the CDR3 is 17 residues. Trimming took off 6 bases at V and 0 bases at J, with 15 bases between the two ends. The CDR3 DNA reads as TGCGCCAGCAGCCACCTAGGACACCTCTCTGGGGCCAACGTCCTGACTTTC. Translation: CASSHLGHLSGANVLTF.

This clone was observed a single time. The genes are TRBV7-2 and TRBJ2-3; tentatively, D is TRBD1 (6 bases). Between the trimmed V and J ends, which lost 8 bases and 1 base, there was a span of 22 bases. The CDR3 spans 17 residues. Germline-derived CDR1 and CDR2 are SGHTA and FQGNSA. CDR3 amino acids: CASGFRGGSGRTDTQYF. In DNA, the CDR3 is TGTGCCAGCGGGTTTCGAGGGGGAAGCGGCCGCACAGATACGCAGTATTTT.

The chain is built from TRBV7-9 and TRBJ1-1; D is possibly TRBD1 (5 bases). The CDR3 runs to 13 residues. V shed 4 bases and J shed 5 bases, with 11 bases lying between them. CDR1 is SEHNR and CDR2 is FQNEAQ in the germline V gene (reference sequence). In DNA form, the CDR3 reads TGTGCCAGCAGCTACGAGGGGAGAACTGAAGCTTTCTTT. Protein product: CASSYEGRTEAFF.

Many counts were recorded for this clone. V is TRBV2 and J is TRBJ1-2, with D perhaps matching TRBD1 (6 bases). CDR1 SNHLY and CDR2 FYNNEI come from the germline V gene. The V end lost 6 bases, the J end lost 0 bases, and 8 bases lay between the germline ends. The length of the CDR3 is 13 residues. The CDR3 DNA follows: TGTGCCAGCAGGGACAGACCTAACTATGGCTACACCTTC. It specifies CASRDRPNYGYTF.

This clone occurred once. The V gene is TRBV11-1, the J gene TRBJ2-6, with TRBD1 matching 9 bases. Germline CDR1 and CDR2: SGHAT and FQDESV (reference sequence). V was pared by 3 bases and J by 7 bases, with 4 bases of the junction left unmatched. The CDR3 loop spans 15 amino acids. The CDR3: CASSLGQGGANVLTF. Here the CDR3 DNA reads TGTGCCAGCAGCTTGGGACAGGGCGGAGCCAACGTCCTGACTTTC.

This clone was picked up one time. The chain combines TRBV5-1 with TRBJ2-4; D perhaps matches TRBD2 (6 bases). The CDR3 contains 15 residues. Between the trimmed V and J ends, which lost 4 bases and 5 bases, there was a span of 16 bases. Germline CDR1 SGHRS, CDR2 YFSETQ. CDR3 region: CASSRGTGVENIQYF. The CDR3 nucleotides read TGCGCCAGCAGCCGTGGGACGGGAGTGGAAAACATTCAGTACTTC. Complete variable domain (other parts from reference TRBV5-1 and TRBJ2-4): KAGVTQTPRYLIKTRGQQVTLSCSPISGHRSVSWYQQTPGQGLQFLFEYFSETQRNKGNFPGRFSGRQFSNSRSEMNVSTLELGDSALYLCASSRGTGVENIQYFGAGTRLSVL.

The chain joins TRBV19 to TRBJ2-5; tentatively, D is TRBD1 or TRBD2 (5 bases each). The CDR3 length is 14 residues. Germline lookup yields CDR1 LNHDA and CDR2 SQIVND (reference sequence). Trimming took off 4 bases at V and 10 bases at J, with 19 bases between the two ends. The CDR3 loop is CASSNLGVGLDQYF. Written as DNA, the CDR3 is TGTGCCAGTAGTAATCTGGGGGTAGGTCTGGACCAGTACTTC.